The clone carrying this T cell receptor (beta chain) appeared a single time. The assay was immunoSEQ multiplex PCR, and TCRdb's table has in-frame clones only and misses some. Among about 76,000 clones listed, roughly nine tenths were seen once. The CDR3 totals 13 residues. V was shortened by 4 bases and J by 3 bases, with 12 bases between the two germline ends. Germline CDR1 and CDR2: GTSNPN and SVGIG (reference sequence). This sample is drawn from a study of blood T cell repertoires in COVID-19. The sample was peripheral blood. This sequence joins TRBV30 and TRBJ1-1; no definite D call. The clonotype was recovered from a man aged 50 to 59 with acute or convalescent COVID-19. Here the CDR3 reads CAWTRGFDTEAFF. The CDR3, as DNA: TGTGCCTGGACCCGGGGATTTGACACTGAAGCTTTCTTT. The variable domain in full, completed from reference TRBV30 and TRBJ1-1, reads SQTIHQWPATLVQPVGSPLSLECTVEGTSNPNLYWYRQAAGRGLQLLFYSVGIGQISSEVPQNLSASRPQDRQFILSSKKLLLSDSGFYLCAWTRGFDTEAFFGQGTRLTVV.